In its sample, the clone carrying this T cell receptor beta chain was seen many times. Trimming removed 6 bases from V and 9 bases from J, with 24 bases in between. The length of the CDR3 is 15 residues. CDR1 and CDR2 from the germline V gene are DFQATT and SNEGSKA (reference sequence). The record originates from a study of read filtering for tumor transcriptome and immune sequencing. The library was built from around 0.4 ug RNA with molecular barcoded adaptors for alpha/delta and beta/gamma chains. TCRdb ran MiXCR on the reads and lists one entry per CDR3 protein. The repertoire consists of tens of thousands of distinct CDR3 sequences, with around 14% occurring once and the leading ten covering 45% to 50%.

The origin of this receptor is a donor at least 40 years old with multiple myeloma. Sequenced: a population of CD138-negative cells sorted from bone marrow. The chain couples TRBV20-1 to TRBJ2-1, with D tentatively TRBD1 (5 bases). The CDR3 region is CSAQTLGAPRFEQFF. The CDR3, as DNA: TGCAGTGCCCAGACGTTAGGGGCGCCCCGGTTTGAGCAGTTCTTC.